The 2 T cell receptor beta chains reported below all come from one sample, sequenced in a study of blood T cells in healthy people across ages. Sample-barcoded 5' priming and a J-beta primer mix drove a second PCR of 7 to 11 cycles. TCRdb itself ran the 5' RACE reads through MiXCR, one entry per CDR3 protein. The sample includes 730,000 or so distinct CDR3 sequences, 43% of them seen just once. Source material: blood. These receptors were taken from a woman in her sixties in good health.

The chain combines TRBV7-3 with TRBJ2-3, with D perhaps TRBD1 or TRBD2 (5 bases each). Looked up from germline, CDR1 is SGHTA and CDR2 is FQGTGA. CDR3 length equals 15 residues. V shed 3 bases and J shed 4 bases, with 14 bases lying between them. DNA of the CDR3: TGTGCCAGCAGCTTGGACGGGACGGGCCCAGATACGCAGTATTTT. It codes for CASSLDGTGPDTQYF.

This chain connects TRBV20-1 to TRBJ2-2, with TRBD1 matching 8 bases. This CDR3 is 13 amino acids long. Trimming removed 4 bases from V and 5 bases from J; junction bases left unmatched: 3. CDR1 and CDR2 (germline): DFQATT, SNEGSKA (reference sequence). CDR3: CSATGGETGELFF. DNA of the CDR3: TGCAGTGCTACAGGGGGCGAGACCGGGGAGCTGTTTTTT.